This TCR beta chain was found in a study of glioma-infiltrating T cells. Study-level results: Very few CDR3 sequences were shared between tissue and blood. Above-expected tissue-blood divergence occurred in all gliomas, most in low-grade ones.

Turning to this clonotype: The antigen is not known. Just one base apart from a much larger clone, this may be a read error.

TCR alpha and beta CDR3 regions were amplified from RNA using iRepertoire nested multiplex PCR. For one-step reverse transcription and amplification, roughly 95-450 ng of tissue mRNA or PBMC total RNA was used. TCRdb reprocessed the multiplex PCR reads with MiXCR, giving one entry per CDR3 protein. The repertoire consists of 150,000 to 200,000 distinct CDR3 sequences, with 32% occurring once and the leading ten covering 20% to 25%. The V gene's germline CDR1 is SGHKS and CDR2 YYEKEE (reference sequence). The trim removed 6 bases at V and 1 base at J, leaving 8 bases unmatched. The length of the CDR3 is 15 residues.

Sequencing used glioma tissue, nonneoplastic brain tissue, or PBMCs (not recorded which). The origin of this receptor is a human donor with low-grade glioma or glioblastoma, undergoing nonglioma brain surgery, or in good health (not recorded which). The chain links TRBV5-5 to TRBJ2-7; 9 bases are a match to TRBD1. CDR3: CASTVGQGRSYEQYF. As DNA, the CDR3 is TGTGCCAGCACCGTGGGACAGGGCAGATCCTACGAGCAGTACTTC.